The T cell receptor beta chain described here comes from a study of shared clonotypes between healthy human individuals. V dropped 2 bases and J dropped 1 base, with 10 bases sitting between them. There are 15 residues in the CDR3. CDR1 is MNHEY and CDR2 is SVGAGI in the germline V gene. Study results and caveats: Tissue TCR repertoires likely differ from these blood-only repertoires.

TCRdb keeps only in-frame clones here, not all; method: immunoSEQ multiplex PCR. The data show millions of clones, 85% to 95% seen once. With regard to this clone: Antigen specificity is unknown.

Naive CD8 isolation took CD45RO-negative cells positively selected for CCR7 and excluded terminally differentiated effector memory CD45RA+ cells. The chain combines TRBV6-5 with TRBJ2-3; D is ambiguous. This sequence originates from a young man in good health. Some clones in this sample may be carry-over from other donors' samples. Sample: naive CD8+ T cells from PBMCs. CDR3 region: CASSYELLGTDTQYF. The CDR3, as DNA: TGTGCCAGCAGTTACGAGCTTTTAGGCACAGATACGCAGTATTTT.